This T cell receptor beta chain derives from a study of blood T cell repertoires in COVID-19. Study context: Collection of acute and convalescent COVID-19 samples took place in the United States, Italy and Spain. T cells, B-cell-depleted T cells, or PBMCs supplied cDNA or gDNA.

Per the germline V gene, CDR1 is KGHDR and CDR2 is SFDVKD. The CDR3 contains 14 residues. The trim removed 3 bases at V and 3 bases at J, leaving 1 base unmatched. In the authors' workflow: Estimates of nucleated cell counts were drawn from the amplification of reference gene primers. TCRdb keeps only in-frame clones here, not all; method: immunoSEQ multiplex PCR. That table gives V, J and clone size, and the DNA gave D and trimming. The sample shows 200,000 to 250,000 clones, over 75% of them seen only once. The chain employs TRBV24-1 and TRBJ2-3; 8 bases agree with TRBD1. The specimen was peripheral blood. The clonotype originates from a man aged 45-65 years with acute or convalescent COVID-19. CDR3 sequence reads: CATSDRTGTDTQYF. In DNA, the CDR3 is TGTGCCACCAGTGATAGGACAGGGACAGATACGCAGTATTTT.